This TCR beta chain emerged from a study of cytomegalovirus exposure and HLA in healthy donors. Broader study findings: It was reportedly the case that the classifier diagnosed cytomegalovirus status with high specificity and sensitivity. A few of the chains that were CMV-associated were confirmed in vitro to be specific for CMV antigens. Within the 120 or so validation repertoires, first-cohort TCR clusters tended to co-occur, according to a later analysis. The study flagged approximately 180 TCR beta chains as cytomegalovirus-associated.

Trimming cost V 5 bases and J 3 bases; bases outside gene matches: 9. Germline values: CDR1 LGHNA, CDR2 YNFKEQ. The CDR3 has 17 residues. This clone was detected once. What it binds is unknown. Method: immunoSEQ multiplex PCR; TCRdb's copy keeps in-frame clones and lacks some. The data hold more than 100,000 clones, with approximately 87% observed a single time. The sample consisted of PBMCs. This TCR came from a woman under 30 in good health and CMV-seropositive. This chain connects TRBV4-2 to TRBJ2-1; 11 positions agree with TRBD1. CDR3 sequence: CASSVFTGQGGYNEQFF. The CDR3 coding sequence is TGTGCCAGCAGCGTTTTTACGGGACAGGGGGGCTACAATGAGCAGTTCTTC.